Listed here are 14 T cell receptor beta chains from one sample, sequenced in a study of T cell clones after liver transplantation. Assay used: immunoSEQ multiplex PCR; TCRdb lists only in-frame clones, some missing. The sample yields 70,000 to 85,000 clones, about 80% seen once. Sample: CD4+ T cells from blood, taken before liver transplant. The receptors stem from a human donor who received a liver transplant.

This clone has a handful of counts. In the same sample, other DNA sequences code for this CDR3. This chain uses TRBV18 with TRBJ1-1; possibly TRBD1 for D (5 bases). The CDR3 totals 13 residues. Germline CDR1 KGHSH, CDR2 LQKENI. V shed 6 bases and J shed 7 bases, with 15 bases lying between them. CDR3 residues: CASSPSGTNEAFF. The CDR3, as DNA: TGTGCCAGCTCCCCTTCAGGGACGAATGAAGCTTTCTTT.

This clone was found a few times. The chain links TRBV5-6 to TRBJ2-5, with a possible D match to TRBD1 (6 bases). With 3 bases removed from V and 1 base from J, the gap between germline ends came to 7 bases. Germline assignment: CDR1 SGHDT and CDR2 YYEEEE. The CDR3 length is 13 residues. In DNA form, the CDR3 reads TGTGCCAGCAGCTCACAGGGCCAAGAGACCCAGTACTTC. This encodes CASSSQGQETQYF.

The chain uses TRBV6-1 and TRBJ2-5; D possibly matches TRBD1 or TRBD2 (5 bases each). Trimming shortened V by 7 bases and J by 6 bases, and 12 bases separated the two germline ends. CDR1 is MNHNS and CDR2 is SASEGT in the germline V gene. CDR3 length: 12 amino acids. CDR3 sequence: CASMGPRKTQYF. The CDR3 region has the DNA TGTGCCAGCATGGGACCCCGGAAGACCCAGTACTTC.

The chain links TRBV7-2 to TRBJ2-1; the match to TRBD2 covers 15 bases. J lost 9 bases, V lost 5 bases, and 8 bases had no gene match. Per germline, CDR1 SGHTA and CDR2 FQGNSA. This CDR3 comprises 16 residues. The CDR3 nucleotides read TGTGCCAGCAGCGAACCGGGACTAGCGGGAGGAGGTGAGCAGTTCTTC. Translation gives CASSEPGLAGGGEQFF.

The V call is TRBV6-6, the J call TRBJ1-2; TRBD1 is a possible D gene (5 bases). The length of the CDR3 is 14 residues. Trimming removed 6 bases at V and 5 bases at J, with 16 bases between. CDR1 MNHNY and CDR2 SVGAGI come from the germline V gene (reference sequence). In DNA form, the CDR3 reads TGTGCCAGCAGATCCCCGAGTAAGGGGTATGGCTACACCTTC. As protein: CASRSPSKGYGYTF.

The chain joins TRBV5-4 to TRBJ1-3; D is unresolved. The germline V gene encodes CDR1 SGHNT and CDR2 YYREEE (reference sequence). This CDR3 is 13 amino acids long. V lost 0 bases, J lost 4 bases, and 5 bases lay in between. The CDR3 sequence: CASSLGRGNTIYF. In DNA, the CDR3 is TGTGCCAGCAGCTTGGGCAGAGGAAACACCATATATTTT. Full variable domain (missing parts from reference TRBV5-4 and TRBJ1-3): ETGVTQSPTHLIKTRGQQVTLRCSSQSGHNTVSWYQQALGQGPQFIFQYYREEENGRGNFPPRFSGLQFPNYSSELNVNALELDDSALYLCASSLGRGNTIYFGEGSWLTVV.

The rearrangement uses TRBV6-5 and TRBJ1-1; D is undetermined. This CDR3 comprises 14 residues. Germline assignment: CDR1 MNHEY and CDR2 SVGAGI. V was shortened by 6 bases and J by 1 base, with 12 bases between the two germline ends. The CDR3: CASRGGRRNTEAFF. In DNA, the CDR3 is TGTGCCAGCAGGGGAGGGCGGAGGAACACTGAAGCTTTCTTT.

In regard to this clone: In the same sample, other DNA sequences code for this CDR3. This sequence joins TRBV5-6 and TRBJ2-5; D gene ambiguous. Trimming cost V 1 base and J 5 bases, with 3 bases left between them. CDR3 size: 11 residues. CDR1 and CDR2 (germline): SGHDT, YYEEEE. CDR3 in DNA: TGTGCCAGCAGCTTGAGGGAGACCCAGTACTTC. This encodes CASSLRETQYF.

The chain combines TRBV5-1 with TRBJ2-7; 10 nucleotides line up with TRBD1. Germline loops: CDR1 SGHRS, CDR2 YFSETQ. The V segment lost 0 bases and the J segment 3 bases; nucleotides outside the gene matches: 3. The CDR3 has 15 amino acids. CDR3 region: CASSLVGTGDYEQYF. CDR3 in DNA: TGCGCCAGCAGCTTGGTGGGGACAGGGGACTACGAGCAGTACTTC.

The V and J genes are TRBV4-1 and TRBJ2-7; D remains ambiguous. The CDR3 loop spans 15 amino acids. Trimming removed 1 base at V and 7 bases at J, with 17 bases between. From germline, CDR1 is MGHRA and CDR2 YSYEKL. Written as DNA, the CDR3 is TGCGCCAGCAGCCAAGCCTTCCGCGGTTCTAAGGAGCAGTACTTC. It is translated as CASSQAFRGSKEQYF.

This clone was detected a few times. The V call is TRBV27, the J call TRBJ2-2; 14 bases map to TRBD2. The trim removed 2 bases at V and 4 bases at J, leaving 9 bases unmatched. This CDR3 is 19 amino acids long. CDR1 and CDR2 (germline): MNHEY, SMNVEV (reference sequence). The CDR3 bases are TGTGCCAGCAGTTTAGGGGCCGGGACTAGCGGGAGCGCCACCGGGGAGCTGTTTTTT. Residues: CASSLGAGTSGSATGELFF.

The V and J genes are TRBV28 and TRBJ1-4; D may be TRBD1 (6 bases). This CDR3 has 18 amino acids. Trimming removed 4 bases from V and 0 bases from J, with 18 bases in between. Looked up from germline, CDR1 is MDHEN and CDR2 is SYDVKM. This chain's CDR3 is CASSYGTSRGSTNEKLFF. Here the CDR3 DNA reads TGTGCCAGCAGTTACGGGACATCCAGAGGGTCAACTAATGAAAAACTGTTTTTT.

This chain connects TRBV29-1 to TRBJ1-2, with a weak D call TRBD1 (5 bases). The CDR3 is 11 residues long. The germline CDR1 and CDR2 sequences are SQVTM and ANQGSEA. This CDR3 reads CIGGTDYGYTF. DNA for the CDR3: TGCATCGGGGGTACGGACTATGGCTACACCTTC.

V and J are TRBV6-5 and TRBJ2-1; maybe TRBD2 (7 bases). Looked up from germline, CDR1 is MNHEY and CDR2 is SVGAGI. The CDR3 covers 14 residues. V lost 6 bases to trimming and J lost 4 bases, with 13 bases between them. Here the CDR3 reads CASRRGTNYNEQFF. In nucleotides, the CDR3 is TGTGCCAGCAGGCGGGGGACAAATTACAATGAGCAGTTCTTC.